The T cell receptor beta chain under discussion was sequenced for a study of neoadjuvant nivolumab and ipilimumab in lung cancer. Clones were read by immunoSEQ multiplex PCR, and TCRdb kept only the in-frame ones, dropping some. The sample has 30,000 to 35,000 clones; around 90% are singletons. This CDR3 comprises 15 residues. Trimming cost V 5 bases and J 7 bases, with 19 bases left between them. Germline assignment: CDR1 MNHEY and CDR2 SMNVEV (reference sequence). The origin of this receptor is an adult with non-small cell lung cancer. The material was peripheral blood, obtained after neoadjuvant nivolumab, alone or with ipilimumab, at or shortly before surgery. V and J are TRBV27 and TRBJ2-3; tentatively, D is TRBD1 or TRBD2 (6 bases each). The CDR3 loop is CASSIRGKGLYTQYF. CDR3 DNA: TGTGCCAGCAGTATCAGGGGCAAGGGACTCTATACGCAGTATTTT.